This T cell receptor (beta chain) was documented in a study of CXCR3-negative and CXCR3-positive naive CD8 T cells. Sorts performed in triplicate captured 300,000 to 350,000 cells each from every CD8+ T cell subset. The CD45RO-CCR7+CD27+CD95- phenotype denoted naive CD8+ T cells. CDR1 and CDR2 from the germline V gene are MDHEN and SYDVKM. The CDR3 sequence is 16 residues long. Findings of the study overall: The study found that naive CXCR3-negative and CXCR3-positive cells shared TRBV-TRBJ usage, while memory cells differed. Naive cells that were CXCR3-positive had more hydrophobic TRB CDR3s (compared with CXCR3-negative naive cells).

A remark on this clonotype: Its antigen is not identified.

The libraries of TRB cDNA were prepared using 5' RACE with UMI labels. TCRdb reanalyzed the 5' RACE reads and collapses them to one entry per CDR3 protein, without DNA. This table holds 150,000 to 160,000 distinct CDR3 sequences. The J gene is TRBJ2-1, the V gene TRBV28; TCRdb returns TRBD2, unconfirmable since there is no DNA. The sequence was collected from a human donor in good health. Some clones in this sample may be carry-over from other donors' samples. Sequences were obtained from naive CXCR3+ CD8+ T cells from blood. Subset specified: CD45RO-CCR7+CD27+CD95- naive CD8+ T cells expressing CXCR3 (TNR3+). This CDR3 reads CASLPIAGGSYNEQFF.